This T cell receptor beta chain was captured in a study of graft-versus-host responses after intestinal transplantation. Overall study results and limits: In patients with graft-donor T cell macrochimerism, allograft graft-versus-host to host-versus-graft clonal ratios were high.

Using immunoSEQ multiplex PCR, the repertoire was profiled, and TCRdb retains in-frame clones only, with some absent. Of just under 30,000 clones in the sample, more than 70% were seen once. Worth noting for this clone: What it binds is not known.

Germline V CDR1 and CDR2: KGHSH, LQKENI. V lost 2 bases and J 5 bases, leaving 20 bases between the germline ends. The CDR3 sequence is 17 residues long. Tissue from the graft was processed to free its intraepithelial and lamina propria lymphocytes. This clonotype was sampled from a human patient who received an intestinal transplant, so some T cells may come from the graft donor. J is TRBJ2-3 and V is TRBV18; D call uncertain. The material was ileum tissue, obtained 98 days after intestinal transplantation. CDR3 loop: CASSPNLYKGKGDTQYF. CDR3 coding DNA: TGTGCCAGCTCACCAAATTTGTATAAGGGAAAGGGAGATACGCAGTATTTT.